Reported below is one T cell receptor beta chain. The target antigen is unknown. The sample is drawn from a study of cytomegalovirus exposure and HLA in healthy donors. General observations from the study: As a later analysis revealed, most CMV-associated TCR beta chains appeared HLA-restricted. Exclusion applied to some V segments, including TRBV6-2 and TRBV6-3, as they were indistinguishable. A missense DCLRE1C variant was associated with V- and J-gene trimming of TCR beta chains in a later analysis, and an independent cohort replicated the association.

This CDR3 is 14 amino acids long. Germline CDR1 reads LGHNA; CDR2 reads YSLEER. V lost 5 bases to trimming and J lost 0 bases, with 10 bases between them. This PCR relied on a set of 60 Vbeta primers and 13 Jbeta primers. In the authors' methods: Counted up in a later analysis, unique TCR beta chains came to approximately 77 million, with around 11 million shared. Some clones are missing from TCRdb's copy, which holds only in-frame ones; the method was immunoSEQ multiplex PCR. The V and J calls and clone size are taken from that table; D and trimming were inferred from the DNA. The repertoire consists of around 85,000 clones, with 70% to 80% occurring once and the leading ten covering 20% to 25%.

The sample taken for sequencing was PBMCs. The sequence was collected from a man aged 30 to 45 in good health and CMV-seropositive. The gene calls are TRBV4-3 and TRBJ1-1; D not certain. The CDR3 nucleotides read TGCGCCAGCAGCAACGGAGAAATGAACACTGAAGCTTTCTTT. Translating gives CASSNGEMNTEAFF.